This entry lists 23 T cell receptor beta chains sequenced from one sample in a study of T cells in Graves' hyperthyroidism and ophthalmopathy (dated by TCRdb to about 2019). Library preparation employed multiplex PCR. The run used an Illumina HiSeq 2000. Amplification of TCR beta CDR3 regions was carried out from RNA transcripts. The first round of RT-PCR for the TCR CDR3 was performed with the HTBI primer set and the Qiagen OneStep RT-PCR kit. In-frame beta chains were kept once TCRdb had trimmed the public reads at Q25 with fastp and called clones with MiXCR. Each CDR3 protein gets just one entry, which takes the most common genes and DNA from the rows behind it. The table for this sample lists a few hundred thousand distinct CDR3 sequences; around a sixth of them were counted only once. The ten top clones hold roughly 49% of the sample. The sequencing sample was made of blood. Receptors were obtained from a woman in her forties or fifties with Graves' hyperthyroidism.

This clonotype came up a few times. The chain uses TRBV7-6 and TRBJ2-1; 7 bases fit TRBD2. Germline CDR1 is SGHVS and CDR2 is FNYEAQ. Losses at the gene ends were 4 bases for V and 10 bases for J; bases not matched to a gene: 19. The CDR3 has 17 residues. The DNA for the CDR3 is TGTGCCAGCAGCTGGGGACTATTCGGGCGGGGAGGGATCGAGCAGTTCTTC. The encoded protein is CASSWGLFGRGGIEQFF.

In this sample, this clonotype turned up a few times. At one of its ends the junction is not consistent with the germline gene, which may arise from a read error. This chain connects TRBV5-1 to TRBJ2-3; TRBD2 matches at 7 bases. The CDR3 is 18 amino acids. Germline values: CDR1 SGHRS, CDR2 YFSETQ. CDR3 nucleotide sequence: TGCGCCAGCAGCTTGGCTAGCGGAAAACTATTTAGCACAGGTACGCAGTATTTT. This translates into CASSLASGKLFSTGTQYF.

V gene TRBV4-1 combines with J gene TRBJ2-5; 8 nucleotides agree with TRBD2. CDR1 and CDR2 from the germline V gene are MGHRA and YSYEKL. With V trimmed by 6 bases and J by 5 bases, 11 bases remained unmatched. The CDR3 sequence is 15 residues long. The chain's CDR3 is CASRAGTRPRETQYF. The CDR3 DNA sequence: TGCGCCAGCAGGGCCGGGACTAGGCCTCGGGAGACCCAGTACTTC.

In its sample, this clonotype was seen many times. This chain links TRBV13 with TRBJ2-7; TRBD2 matches 9 bases. The CDR3 runs 17 residues. Losses at the gene ends were 5 bases for V and 3 bases for J; bases not matched to a gene: 14. Germline CDR1 and CDR2: PRHDT and FYEKMQ (reference sequence). This CDR3 reads CASSPTSAAGGHYEQYF. The CDR3 bases are TGTGCCAGCAGCCCTACTTCGGCAGCGGGGGGACACTACGAGCAGTACTTC.

The gene calls are TRBV7-9 and TRBJ2-2, with a tentative D call TRBD2 (6 bases). Germline-derived CDR1 and CDR2 are SEHNR and FQNEAQ (reference sequence). The CDR3 spans 20 residues. The V and J ends lost 4 bases and 7 bases respectively, with 31 bases between them. This CDR3 reads CASSSPLPSATKTGIGELFF. The CDR3 DNA sequence: TGTGCCAGCAGCTCCCCCCTACCTAGCGCCACAAAGACGGGGATCGGGGAGCTGTTTTTT.

This clonotype was observed at least ten times. The rearrangement links TRBV7-9 to TRBJ2-1; D gene unclear. CDR3 length: 12 residues. V was shortened by 2 bases and J by 6 bases, with 5 bases between the two germline ends. CDR1 is SEHNR, CDR2 FQNEAQ, per germline (reference sequence). CDR3 sequence reads: CASSLNLNEQFF. The CDR3 DNA reads as TGTGCCAGCAGCTTAAACCTCAATGAGCAGTTCTTC.

The chain is built from TRBV12-3 or TRBV12-4 and TRBJ1-2; possible D gene TRBD1, 5 bases. CDR3 length: 15 amino acids. Trimming left V 3 bases short and J 2 bases short, with 13 bases between. The CDR3 is CASSFSGAGNYGYTF. The CDR3 nucleotides read TGTGCCAGCAGTTTCTCCGGGGCGGGGAACTATGGCTACACCTTC.

This clonotype was observed a handful of times. This chain joins TRBV18 and TRBJ2-7, with 8 bases that match TRBD1. The CDR3 loop spans 14 amino acids. V shed 5 bases and J 4 bases; nucleotides not matched to a gene: 7. From germline, CDR1 is KGHSH and CDR2 LQKENI. The CDR3 nucleotides read TGTGCCAGCTCAACCGGACAGGGTTTGTACGAGCAGTACTTC. Residues: CASSTGQGLYEQYF.

A word on this clonotype: A read error may be the cause here, since a much bigger clone is one base away. This chain joins TRBV7-7 and TRBJ2-1; TRBD2 aligns across 15 bases. The CDR3 is 15 residues long. The germline V gene encodes CDR1 SSHAT and CDR2 FNYEAQ (reference sequence). As DNA, the CDR3 is TGTGCTAGCGGCTTGGGACTAGCGGGAGGAGGAAAGCAGTTCTTC. Translation gives CASGLGLAGGGKQFF. Drawing the rest from reference TRBV7-7 and TRBJ2-1, the complete variable domain is GAGVSQSPRYKVTKRGQDVTLRCDPISSHATLYWYQQALGQGPEFLTYFNYEAQPDKSGLPSDRFSAERPEGSISTLTIQRTEQRDSAMYRCASGLGLAGGGKQFFGPGTRLTVL.

The chain couples TRBV20-1 to TRBJ2-7; 11 nucleotides match TRBD2. There are 13 residues in the CDR3. The V gene's germline CDR1 is DFQATT and CDR2 SNEGSKA (reference sequence). V shed 6 bases, J shed 2 bases, and the junction held 3 bases outside the gene matches. CDR3 sequence (DNA): TGCAGTGCCCCGACTAGCGGGACCTACGAGCAGTACTTC. Translation: CSAPTSGTYEQYF.

In its sample, this clonotype was seen a few times. The chain recombines TRBV5-1 with TRBJ1-1; 9 positions agree with TRBD1. After removal of 4 bases from V and 1 base from J, the junction contained 5 bases not matched to a gene. Germline CDR1 SGHRS, CDR2 YFSETQ. This CDR3 is built from 15 residues. CDR3 DNA: TGCGCCAGCAGCACACAGGGGGCCAAGAACACTGAAGCTTTCTTT. This sequence encodes CASSTQGAKNTEAFF. The variable domain in full, completed from reference TRBV5-1 and TRBJ1-1, reads KAGVTQTPRYLIKTRGQQVTLSCSPISGHRSVSWYQQTPGQGLQFLFEYFSETQRNKGNFPGRFSGRQFSNSRSEMNVSTLELGDSALYLCASSTQGAKNTEAFFGQGTRLTVV.

The V call is TRBV7-2, the J call TRBJ2-7, with 8 bases lining up with TRBD2. Germline loops: CDR1 SGHTA, CDR2 FQGNSA. The CDR3 runs to 15 residues. The V gene end was trimmed by 5 bases and the J gene end by 7 bases; junction bases not matched to a gene: 13. The CDR3 sequence is CASSPLGSAGGEQYF. DNA of the CDR3: TGTGCCAGCAGCCCCCTTGGGTCGGCGGGAGGTGAGCAGTACTTC.

This clonotype was seen repeatedly, ten times or more. The chain couples TRBV6-1 to TRBJ2-2; D unclear. The germline V and J ends were trimmed by 5 bases and 5 bases, with 6 bases remaining between them. The germline V gene has CDR1 MNHNS and CDR2 SASEGT. CDR3 length equals 12 residues. For the CDR3, the DNA is TGTGCCAGCAGTTTCGGAACCGGGGAGCTGTTTTTT. Protein product: CASSFGTGELFF.

The sample holds a few counts of this clonotype. The chain combines TRBV29-1 with TRBJ2-1; TRBD1 matches at 7 bases. Germline CDR1 SQVTM, CDR2 ANQGSEA. This CDR3 has 13 residues. V lost 7 bases to trimming and J lost 6 bases; unmatched junction nucleotides: 9. In DNA form, the CDR3 reads TGCAGCGGACAGGGAAGGGCCTCCAATGAGCAGTTCTTC. Translated: CSGQGRASNEQFF.

This clonotype was observed many times. This chain links TRBV7-9 with TRBJ2-1; TRBD1 or TRBD2 may be the D gene (5 bases each). CDR1 SEHNR and CDR2 FQNEAQ come from the germline V gene (reference sequence). This CDR3 region has 13 residues. Trimming pared 5 bases from V and 5 bases from J, leaving 10 bases between. The CDR3 coding sequence is TGTGCCAGCAGCAGGGACGTAGACAATGAGCAGTTCTTC. Translating gives CASSRDVDNEQFF.

This sequence joins TRBV19 and TRBJ1-4; 10 bases are a match to TRBD1. This CDR3 has 13 residues. V shed 7 bases, J shed 8 bases, and the junction held 4 bases outside the gene matches. The V gene's germline CDR1 is LNHDA and CDR2 SQIVND (reference sequence). This chain's CDR3 is CASTRDRGEKLFF. In nucleotides, the CDR3 is TGTGCCAGTACCCGGGACAGGGGAGAAAAACTGTTTTTT.

This clonotype was picked up one time. The rearrangement links TRBV6-2 or TRBV6-3 to TRBJ1-5; tentative D call: TRBD1 (6 bases). This CDR3 region has 16 residues. Between the trimmed V and J ends, which lost 2 bases and 6 bases, there was a span of 17 bases. Per germline, CDR1 MNHEY and CDR2 SVGEGT. This CDR3 reads CASSYVARGGPQPQHF. The CDR3 DNA follows: TGTGCCAGCAGTTACGTCGCACGGGGGGGCCCTCAGCCCCAGCATTTT.

This clonotype came up many times. The gene calls are TRBV3-1 and TRBJ2-7; no reliable D call. Germline CDR1 LGHDT, CDR2 YNNKEL (reference sequence). Trimming removed 1 base at V and 4 bases at J, with 11 bases between. This CDR3 comprises 14 residues. CDR3 nucleotide sequence: TGTGCCAGCAGCCAAGCGGTGCGAAATTACGAGCAGTACTTC. Translation: CASSQAVRNYEQYF.

The V gene is TRBV30, the J gene TRBJ2-7; no clear D. V was trimmed by 0 bases and J by 6 bases, leaving 9 bases between them. The germline V gene has CDR1 GTSNPN and CDR2 SVGIG (reference sequence). The CDR3 extends over 12 amino acids. The DNA of the CDR3 is TGTGCCTGGAGTGTGTTAGTCCGCGAGCAGTACTTC. It encodes CAWSVLVREQYF.

Worth noting for this clonotype: A much larger clone is a single base away; this may be a read error. This chain links TRBV12-3 or TRBV12-4 with TRBJ2-5, with TRBD1 matching 9 bases. The J call could be wrong; TRBJ2-1 is a better fit for the DNA end. The CDR3 runs 13 residues. The CDR3 loop reads CASRQGEGETQFF. CDR3 coding DNA: TGTGCCAGTCGACAGGGGGAGGGAGAGACCCAGTTCTTC.

The chain links TRBV13 to TRBJ2-7, with 9 nucleotides matching TRBD1. Germline CDR1 and CDR2: PRHDT and FYEKMQ (reference sequence). The CDR3 covers 14 residues. The junction had 4 bases not matched to a gene; V was cut back by 1 base and J by 6 bases. CDR3 in amino acids: CASSLVGQGSEQYF. The CDR3 nucleotides are TGTGCCAGCAGCTTAGTGGGACAGGGCAGCGAGCAGTACTTC.

This clonotype was found many times. The CDR3 loop is CASSARVSGETQYF. CDR3 sequence (DNA): TGTGCCAGCAGCGCCCGGGTTAGCGGAGAGACCCAGTACTTC. The chain uses TRBV12-3 or TRBV12-4 and TRBJ2-5; D may be TRBD2 (6 bases). This CDR3 is 14 amino acids long. Trimming pared 6 bases from V and 4 bases from J, leaving 15 bases between.

This clonotype was observed at least ten times. This chain connects TRBV12-3 or TRBV12-4 to TRBJ2-1; D is ambiguous. Trimming took off 2 bases at V and 6 bases at J, with 14 bases between the two ends. This CDR3 comprises 15 residues. The CDR3 protein is CASSLSWRAPNEQFF. CDR3 bases: TGTGCCAGCAGTTTAAGTTGGCGCGCCCCCAATGAGCAGTTCTTC.